This T cell receptor (beta chain) was captured in a study of T cell changes during pregnancy in multiple sclerosis. The CDR3 is 15 residues long. The germline V gene has CDR1 SGHDT and CDR2 YYEEEE. V shed 5 bases and J 4 bases; nucleotides not matched to a gene: 7. The protocol was immunoSEQ multiplex PCR, while the TCRdb copy is restricted to in-frame clones and leaves out a portion. The sample includes about 53,000 clones, roughly 91% of them seen just once. The sample consisted of CD4+ T cells from peripheral blood mononuclear cells, taken in the third trimester of pregnancy. This sequence originates from a female donor with multiple sclerosis, enrolled in a pregnancy study. The V call is TRBV5-6, the J call TRBJ2-3, with 10 bases identical to TRBD1. The CDR3 loop is CASRYRDRGADTQYF. The CDR3 DNA sequence: TGTGCCAGCAGATACCGGGACAGGGGTGCAGATACGCAGTATTTT.